This T cell receptor beta chain was identified in a study of T cell changes during pregnancy in multiple sclerosis. Some clones are missing from TCRdb's copy, which holds only in-frame ones; the method was immunoSEQ multiplex PCR. The table has around 35,000 clones, 90% seen once. Sequences were derived from CD8+ T cells from peripheral blood mononuclear cells, sampled in the first trimester of pregnancy. This TCR derives from a female donor with multiple sclerosis, enrolled in a pregnancy study.

In nucleotides, the CDR3 is TGTGCCAGCAGACCACAGGGGGCGGGGAACACTGAAGCTTTCTTT. Amino acid sequence: CASRPQGAGNTEAFF. The genes are TRBV6-5 and TRBJ1-1; 9 bases map to TRBD1. The CDR3 consists of 15 residues. With V trimmed by 6 bases and J by 1 base, 6 bases remained unmatched. CDR1 and CDR2 from the germline V gene are MNHEY and SVGAGI.